A selection of T cell receptor beta chains follows, all from one sample in a study of vaccination effects on CD4 cells after COVID-19. No antigen has been assigned to these receptors. Using immunoSEQ multiplex PCR, the repertoire was profiled, and TCRdb retains in-frame clones only, with some absent. Counted here are 37,000 or so clones, about 65% occurring once; the ten biggest clones make up 4.2%. The sequencing used CD4+ T cells from PBMCs cultured without peptide, collected before COVID-19 vaccination. These receptors originate from a human donor who received a COVID-19 vaccine. The CDR3 runs from the conserved cysteine through the conserved F or W.

TRBJ1-1	TRBV3-1/TRBV3-2	CASSPPRTGVTEAFF
TRBJ1-1	TRBV5-4	CASSFGLDRTATEAFF
TRBJ2-1	TRBV6-5	CASTLDGNEQFF
TRBJ1-1	TRBV2	CASSGQGDTEAFF
TRBJ1-3	TRBV12-3/TRBV12-4	CASSFQSGNTIYF
TRBJ2-5	TRBV29-1	CSVRQGRQTQYF
TRBJ1-1	TRBV29-1	CSVEDYREAFF
TRBJ2-7	TRBV30	CALDTGGYEQYF
TRBJ2-1	TRBV4-1	CASSQADLLAGGYNEQFF
TRBJ1-1	TRBV11-2	CASSLFRQGLGGTEAFF
TRBJ2-1	TRBV7-9	CASSPTYNEQFF
TRBJ1-6	TRBV11-2	CASSLVYRPRNSPLHF
TRBJ2-5	TRBV25-1	CASSDTGTLQETQYF
TRBJ1-1	TRBV5-4	CASSLQGRAAFF
TRBJ1-5	TRBV18	CASSSDSSLLHF
TRBJ2-7	TRBV10-3	CASRLPGTSGYEQYF
TRBJ2-1	TRBV19	CASMGSGGRSSSYNEQFF
TRBJ1-6	TRBV5-5	CASSLLPGHNSPLHF
TRBJ1-5	TRBV3-1/TRBV3-2	CASSPSLDQPQHF
TRBJ2-1	TRBV7-9	CASSLASGRDGEQFF
TRBJ1-6	TRBV3-1/TRBV3-2	CASSQSGVYNSPLHF
TRBJ2-1	TRBV7-6	CASSPEERGGGEQFF
TRBJ2-1	TRBV3-1/TRBV3-2	CASSQWDRADNEQFF
TRBJ2-5	TRBV6-5	CASRARREETQYF
TRBJ1-2	TRBV19	CASRVQGPNGYTF
TRBJ1-2	TRBV12-3/TRBV12-4	CASSGWTGLGYTF
TRBJ1-5	TRBV3-1/TRBV3-2	CASGQNDQPQHF
TRBJ2-3	TRBV18	CASSPPRTGRSTDTQYF
TRBJ2-3	TRBV4-1	CASSPISGGTDTQYF
TRBJ2-7	TRBV25-1	CASTMAGNSEQYF
TRBJ1-1	TRBV15	CATSRQGSTEAFF
TRBJ1-6	TRBV6-1	CASREAGVNSPLHF
TRBJ1-4	TRBV18	CASSPRQGATNEKLFF
TRBJ2-5	TRBV4-1	CASSRTGGVQETQYF
TRBJ1-4	TRBV5-1	CASSLGQNEKLFF
TRBJ2-2	TRBV12-3/TRBV12-4	CASTPQATGELFF
TRBJ1-4	TRBV3-1/TRBV3-2	CASSQGGGREKLFF
TRBJ2-2	TRBV27	CASSLAAGELFF
TRBJ2-7	TRBV5-6	CASSLATVYEQYF
TRBJ1-1	TRBV6-2/TRBV6-3	CASSYPQGARTEAFF
TRBJ2-7	TRBV18	CASSTRQGRSEQYF
TRBJ1-1	TRBV19	CASSIDRGQEAFF